A selection of T cell receptor beta chains follows, all from one sample in a study of control samples from healthy donors and cancer patients. Sequencing used immunoSEQ multiplex PCR; TCRdb keeps in-frame clones, though not all of them. Altogether roughly 130,000 clones are present, approximately 89% being singletons, with the ten largest covering roughly 8.6%. Sequences were obtained from blood. These receptors were obtained from a man in his late teens or twenties in good health. The CDR3 runs from the conserved cysteine through the conserved F or W. The order of the fields is CDR3 DNA, CDR3 protein, clone size, D gene, J gene, CDR3 length, V gene. The D gene is left open where the match is weak. Clone size, where shown, is once, few, many, or a class for clones that have expanded.

CDR3 DNA: TGTGCCTGGAAACCCGACAGGGGGCGACTCCACTACGAGCAGTACTTC
CDR3 protein: CAWKPDRGRLHYEQYF
clone size: -
D gene: TRBD1
J gene: TRBJ2-7
CDR3 length: 16
V gene: TRBV30

CDR3 DNA: TGTGCCAGCAGCGTAGGATTTACTTATGGCTACACCTTC
CDR3 protein: CASSVGFTYGYTF
clone size: -
D gene: -
J gene: TRBJ1-2
CDR3 length: 13
V gene: TRBV9

CDR3 DNA: TGTGCCAGTAGTATCATCCCGGGGACAGGGAATCAGCCCCAGCATTTT
CDR3 protein: CASSIIPGTGNQPQHF
clone size: -
D gene: TRBD1
J gene: TRBJ1-5
CDR3 length: 16
V gene: TRBV19

CDR3 DNA: TGTGCCAGCAGTTACTCCAGGGGGCGGAATGAAAAACTGTTTTTT
CDR3 protein: CASSYSRGRNEKLFF
clone size: -
D gene: TRBD1
J gene: TRBJ1-4
CDR3 length: 15
V gene: TRBV6-6

CDR3 DNA: TGCGCCAGCAGCCAAGGACCGCAGGGGTATAGCAATCAGCCCCAGCATTTT
CDR3 protein: CASSQGPQGYSNQPQHF
clone size: -
D gene: -
J gene: TRBJ1-5
CDR3 length: 17
V gene: TRBV4-1

CDR3 DNA: TGTGCTAGTGGTGCCCCCGGTAGCGGGGAGCTGTTTTTT
CDR3 protein: CASGAPGSGELFF
clone size: -
D gene: -
J gene: TRBJ2-2
CDR3 length: 13
V gene: TRBV12-5

CDR3 DNA: TGTGCCAGCAGTCCCGTCGGGGATACTACAGGCAATCAGCCCCAGCATTTT
CDR3 protein: CASSPVGDTTGNQPQHF
clone size: -
D gene: -
J gene: TRBJ1-5
CDR3 length: 17
V gene: TRBV6-6

CDR3 DNA: TGTGCCAGCAGTACGGCGACAGGGGCTTACTATGGCTACACCTTC
CDR3 protein: CASSTATGAYYGYTF
clone size: -
D gene: TRBD1
J gene: TRBJ1-2
CDR3 length: 15
V gene: TRBV6-5

CDR3 DNA: TGTGCCAGCTCACACCTTGAGACAGGGGTGTACGAGCAGTACTTC
CDR3 protein: CASSHLETGVYEQYF
clone size: -
D gene: TRBD1
J gene: TRBJ2-7
CDR3 length: 15
V gene: TRBV18

CDR3 DNA: TGTGCCAGCAGTGACCCTTATAGCAATCAGCCCCAGCATTTT
CDR3 protein: CASSDPYSNQPQHF
clone size: few
D gene: -
J gene: TRBJ1-5
CDR3 length: 14
V gene: TRBV6-1

CDR3 DNA: TGTGCCAGCAGCCTACCAGGGGGCGAAGGCTACACCTTC
CDR3 protein: CASSLPGGEGYTF
clone size: -
D gene: TRBD1
J gene: TRBJ1-2
CDR3 length: 13
V gene: TRBV5-4

CDR3 DNA: TGTGCCACCAGTAGTGCTTTCGGACGGCTAAATGAAAAACTGTTTTTT
CDR3 protein: CATSSAFGRLNEKLFF
clone size: once
D gene: -
J gene: TRBJ1-4
CDR3 length: 16
V gene: TRBV24-1

CDR3 DNA: TGTGCCAGCAGAGGGGGGGGGAACGAGTACTTC
CDR3 protein: CASRGGGNEYF
clone size: -
D gene: -
J gene: TRBJ2-7
CDR3 length: 11
V gene: TRBV28

CDR3 DNA: TGCGCCAGCAGCTTACTTCTCTTTGGGACAGGGGGCAATGAGCAGTTCTTC
CDR3 protein: CASSLLLFGTGGNEQFF
clone size: -
D gene: TRBD1
J gene: TRBJ2-1
CDR3 length: 17
V gene: TRBV5-1

CDR3 DNA: TGTGCCAGCAGTCGACAGAAATATAATGAAAAACTGTTTTTT
CDR3 protein: CASSRQKYNEKLFF
clone size: -
D gene: -
J gene: TRBJ1-4
CDR3 length: 14
V gene: TRBV27

CDR3 DNA: TGTGCCTGGAGTGTTTCGGAAAACCAAGCTTTCTTT
CDR3 protein: CAWSVSENQAFF
clone size: -
D gene: -
J gene: TRBJ1-1
CDR3 length: 12
V gene: TRBV30

CDR3 DNA: TGTGCCAGCAGCGTAGGAGGGGGTGATCAGCCCCAGCATTTT
CDR3 protein: CASSVGGGDQPQHF
clone size: -
D gene: -
J gene: TRBJ1-5
CDR3 length: 14
V gene: TRBV9

CDR3 DNA: TGTGCCAGCAGCTTAAGAGGGTTCTATGGCTACACCTTC
CDR3 protein: CASSLRGFYGYTF
clone size: -
D gene: -
J gene: TRBJ1-2
CDR3 length: 13
V gene: TRBV7-9

CDR3 DNA: TGCGCCAGCAGCTTGGGACAGAAAGGAAACACCATATATTTT
CDR3 protein: CASSLGQKGNTIYF
clone size: -
D gene: -
J gene: TRBJ1-3
CDR3 length: 14
V gene: TRBV5-1

CDR3 DNA: TGTGCCAGCAGCTTAGGACCCCCGACAGGGCCCTTCCTCCTAGCTGAGCAGTTCTTC
CDR3 protein: CASSLGPPTGPFLLAEQFF
clone size: -
D gene: TRBD1
J gene: TRBJ2-1
CDR3 length: 19
V gene: TRBV11-3

CDR3 DNA: TGTGCCAGCAGCGTAGGAGGGTTTGGTCAGCCCCAGCATTTT
CDR3 protein: CASSVGGFGQPQHF
clone size: -
D gene: -
J gene: TRBJ1-5
CDR3 length: 14
V gene: TRBV9

CDR3 DNA: TGTGCCAGCAGTGAAGCGCGGTCAGCCTATGGCTACACCTTC
CDR3 protein: CASSEARSAYGYTF
clone size: -
D gene: -
J gene: TRBJ1-2
CDR3 length: 14
V gene: TRBV2

CDR3 DNA: TGTGCCAGCAGTGAAGTTACCGGCAGGAGAAACTATGGCTACACCTTC
CDR3 protein: CASSEVTGRRNYGYTF
clone size: -
D gene: -
J gene: TRBJ1-2
CDR3 length: 16
V gene: TRBV6-1

CDR3 DNA: TGTGCCAGCACCCCTTACAGGAACACTGAAGCTTTCTTT
CDR3 protein: CASTPYRNTEAFF
clone size: -
D gene: -
J gene: TRBJ1-1
CDR3 length: 13
V gene: TRBV7-9

CDR3 DNA: TGTGCCAGCAGTTTTAAGGGGACTTGGGGATCTTGGTTCTTC
CDR3 protein: CASSFKGTWGSWFF
clone size: -
D gene: -
J gene: TRBJ2-1
CDR3 length: 14
V gene: TRBV27

CDR3 DNA: TGTGCCAGCAGCACTAGCGGGGGGATCTCCTACAATGAGCAGTTCTTC
CDR3 protein: CASSTSGGISYNEQFF
clone size: -
D gene: TRBD2
J gene: TRBJ2-1
CDR3 length: 16
V gene: TRBV7-6

CDR3 DNA: TGTGCCAGCAAGACCTCTAATGAAAAACTGTTTTTT
CDR3 protein: CASKTSNEKLFF
clone size: -
D gene: -
J gene: TRBJ1-4
CDR3 length: 12
V gene: TRBV2

CDR3 DNA: TGTGCCAGCAGCTTACGGGGGATGAACACTGAAGCTTTCTTT
CDR3 protein: CASSLRGMNTEAFF
clone size: -
D gene: -
J gene: TRBJ1-1
CDR3 length: 14
V gene: TRBV7-9

CDR3 DNA: TGTGCCAGCAGCTGGACAGTGTCCGGGGAGCTGTTTTTT
CDR3 protein: CASSWTVSGELFF
clone size: -
D gene: -
J gene: TRBJ2-2
CDR3 length: 13
V gene: TRBV11-1

CDR3 DNA: TGTGCCAGCAGCTCTCATTCACCCCTCCACTTT
CDR3 protein: CASSSHSPLHF
clone size: -
D gene: -
J gene: TRBJ1-6
CDR3 length: 11
V gene: TRBV5-6

CDR3 DNA: TGTGCCAGCAGTTTATCGTTGGGACAGCGAAACACCATATATTTT
CDR3 protein: CASSLSLGQRNTIYF
clone size: -
D gene: TRBD1
J gene: TRBJ1-3
CDR3 length: 15
V gene: TRBV27

CDR3 DNA: TGTGCCAGCTCACCACATCCAGGGACTAGCACAGATACGCAGTATTTT
CDR3 protein: CASSPHPGTSTDTQYF
clone size: -
D gene: -
J gene: TRBJ2-3
CDR3 length: 16
V gene: TRBV18

CDR3 DNA: TGTGCCAGCAGCGTAGGTTCGCTAGGCTACACCTTC
CDR3 protein: CASSVGSLGYTF
clone size: -
D gene: -
J gene: TRBJ1-2
CDR3 length: 12
V gene: TRBV9

CDR3 DNA: TGTGCCAGCAGCCGTTCGGCAGCTAATTCACCCCTCCACTTT
CDR3 protein: CASSRSAANSPLHF
clone size: -
D gene: -
J gene: TRBJ1-6
CDR3 length: 14
V gene: TRBV3-1/TRBV3-2

CDR3 DNA: TGTGCCAGCAGCCGGGGGTCCTCTGGAAACACCATATATTTT
CDR3 protein: CASSRGSSGNTIYF
clone size: -
D gene: -
J gene: TRBJ1-3
CDR3 length: 14
V gene: TRBV4-2

CDR3 DNA: TGTGCCAGCAGCGTTCACAGTCCCCCCGCTGAAAAACTGTTTTTT
CDR3 protein: CASSVHSPPAEKLFF
clone size: -
D gene: -
J gene: TRBJ1-4
CDR3 length: 15
V gene: TRBV7-9

CDR3 DNA: TGTGCCAGCAGCCAAGGACTAGGGCCATACAATGAGCAGTTCTTC
CDR3 protein: CASSQGLGPYNEQFF
clone size: -
D gene: -
J gene: TRBJ2-1
CDR3 length: 15
V gene: TRBV3-1/TRBV3-2

CDR3 DNA: TGTGCCAGCAGCGAGTCGGGACAGGGGGGTGGCTACACCTTC
CDR3 protein: CASSESGQGGGYTF
clone size: -
D gene: TRBD1
J gene: TRBJ1-2
CDR3 length: 14
V gene: TRBV9

CDR3 DNA: TGTGCCAGCAGCCCGGACAGGGGGGGCACTGAAGCTTTCTTT
CDR3 protein: CASSPDRGGTEAFF
clone size: -
D gene: TRBD1
J gene: TRBJ1-1
CDR3 length: 14
V gene: TRBV11-3

CDR3 DNA: TGTGCCAGCATTCGACAGGAATCTAATTCACCCCTCCACTTT
CDR3 protein: CASIRQESNSPLHF
clone size: -
D gene: -
J gene: TRBJ1-6
CDR3 length: 14
V gene: TRBV2

CDR3 DNA: TGCGCCAGCAGTGCCCCGGACAGCTCTGACAATGAGCAGTTCTTC
CDR3 protein: CASSAPDSSDNEQFF
clone size: -
D gene: -
J gene: TRBJ2-1
CDR3 length: 15
V gene: TRBV10-1

CDR3 DNA: TGCGCCAGCAGCCCGACCACAGGGGCAACAACTAATGAAAAACTGTTTTTT
CDR3 protein: CASSPTTGATTNEKLFF
clone size: -
D gene: TRBD1
J gene: TRBJ1-4
CDR3 length: 17
V gene: TRBV5-1

CDR3 DNA: TGTGCCAGCAGCTTAAGGGGCGGGGGAGACAATGAGCAGTTCTTC
CDR3 protein: CASSLRGGGDNEQFF
clone size: -
D gene: TRBD2
J gene: TRBJ2-1
CDR3 length: 15
V gene: TRBV7-3

CDR3 DNA: TGTGCCAGCAGCCCGGGACTAGGGTCAAACGAGCAGTACTTC
CDR3 protein: CASSPGLGSNEQYF
clone size: -
D gene: TRBD2
J gene: TRBJ2-7
CDR3 length: 14
V gene: TRBV11-2

CDR3 DNA: TGCGCCAGCAGTGAGGGACGACAGGGGGGAAGGGGGACTGAAGCTTTCTTT
CDR3 protein: CASSEGRQGGRGTEAFF
clone size: -
D gene: TRBD1
J gene: TRBJ1-1
CDR3 length: 17
V gene: TRBV10-1